This TCR beta chain was captured in a study of blood T cell repertoires in COVID-19. Study at large: Sites across the United States, Italy and Spain contributed samples from acute and convalescent COVID-19.

The V gene end was trimmed by 0 bases and the J gene end by 7 bases; junction bases not matched to a gene: 4. The CDR3 contains 14 residues. From germline, CDR1 is SGHRS and CDR2 YFSETQ. Original data processing: Reference gene primer amplification in the assay estimated nucleated cell counts. Produced via immunoSEQ multiplex PCR; TCRdb's table is partial and in-frame only. V and J calls and clone size are those listed in that table; D and trimming were worked out from the DNA. Of about 240,000 clones in the sample, around 90% are singletons; the top ten hold 7.2%. This TCR came from a man aged 60 to 69 who had recovered from COVID-19. Material for sequencing was peripheral blood. The gene calls are TRBV5-1 and TRBJ1-2, with TRBD1 matching 9 bases. As DNA, the CDR3 is TGCGCCAGCAGCTTGGAGGGACAGGGAAGTGGCTACACCTTC. It codes for CASSLEGQGSGYTF.